Presented here are 20 T cell receptor beta chains from one specimen sequenced in a study of vaccination and CD4 T cells after COVID-19. Documented time point: late sampling 161 to 241 days after vaccination in three convalescent patients. TCRdb independently ran MiXCR on the PCR reads; one entry per CDR3 protein. The sample contains about 33,000 distinct CDR3 sequences, 36% of which appear only once. The sequencing used CD4+ T cells from blood, collected about 7 months after SARS-CoV-2 vaccination. These receptors were collected from a human donor who had recovered from COVID-19.

The chain uses TRBV20-1 and TRBJ2-1; D may correspond to TRBD1 or TRBD2 (5 bases each). The germline V and J ends were trimmed by 5 bases and 9 bases, with 17 bases remaining between them. This CDR3 spans 13 amino acids. Germline CDR1 and CDR2: DFQATT and SNEGSKA (reference sequence). The CDR3 DNA reads as TGCAGTGCTCCGAGGGGTAGTGTTCCTGAGCAGTTCTTC. Protein product: CSAPRGSVPEQFF.

The chain links TRBV27 to TRBJ2-7; no clear D. Per germline, CDR1 MNHEY and CDR2 SMNVEV (reference sequence). Deletions cut 2 bases from V and 5 bases from J, with 13 bases between. The CDR3 loop spans 14 amino acids. The CDR3 DNA follows: TGTGCCAGCAGTTTAACCCCCTTAAGTAACGAGCAGTACTTC. This codes for CASSLTPLSNEQYF.

This chain links TRBV2 with TRBJ2-3, with TRBD1 matching 9 bases. Germline V gene sequence: CDR1 SNHLY, CDR2 FYNNEI. Trimming took 1 base from V and 6 from J; bases not matched to a gene: 11. The CDR3 consists of 17 residues. The CDR3 DNA sequence: TGTGCCAGCAGTGAAGACTCTTGGGGGACAGGGATGGATACGCAGTATTTT. Protein: CASSEDSWGTGMDTQYF.

The V gene is TRBV10-3, the J gene TRBJ1-3, with a weak D call TRBD1 (5 bases). The CDR3 length is 15 residues. CDR1 is ENHRY and CDR2 is SYGVKD in the germline V gene. V was cut by 0 bases and J by 0 bases, with 6 bases left in between. CDR3 sequence (DNA): TGTGCCATCAGTGAGTCGGGGGGCTCTGGAAACACCATATATTTT. Its protein product is CAISESGGSGNTIYF.

The V gene is TRBV19, the J gene TRBJ1-1; 7 bases are a match to TRBD1. The CDR3 is made up of 13 amino acids. Germline lookup yields CDR1 LNHDA and CDR2 SQIVND (reference sequence). Trimming cost V 6 bases and J 8 bases; bases outside gene matches: 9. CDR3 DNA sequence: TGTGCCAGTAGACACAGGGGTGGAGAGGAAGCTTTCTTT. It specifies CASRHRGGEEAFF.

This clonotype was counted between two and nine times. This rearrangement joins TRBV6-1 to TRBJ1-1; D gene unclear. V gave up 9 bases and J gave up 6 bases, with 11 bases separating them. Germline CDR1 reads MNHNS; CDR2 reads SASEGT. The CDR3 spans 11 residues. As DNA, the CDR3 is TGTGCCAGTCCGACATTCTCTGAAGCTTTCTTT. This encodes CASPTFSEAFF.

This sequence joins TRBV20-1 and TRBJ2-1; a weak D match, TRBD2 (6 bases). The CDR3 has 13 amino acids. V was trimmed by 3 bases and J by 0 bases, leaving 6 bases between them. CDR1 is DFQATT and CDR2 is SNEGSKA in the germline V gene (reference sequence). The CDR3 region is CSASGSSYNEQFF. CDR3 DNA: TGCAGTGCTAGCGGGAGCTCCTACAATGAGCAGTTCTTC.

The CDR3 reads CASSIDGGIGEQYF. CDR3 coding DNA: TGTGCCAGTAGTATAGATGGCGGGATAGGCGAGCAGTACTTC. This chain connects TRBV19 to TRBJ2-7, with D possibly matching TRBD2 (6 bases). Germline CDR1 LNHDA, CDR2 SQIVND (reference sequence). Trimming took off 0 bases at V and 6 bases at J, with 12 bases between the two ends. The CDR3 spans 14 residues.

The V gene is TRBV6-1, the J gene TRBJ2-7; D is unclear. The germline V gene has CDR1 MNHNS and CDR2 SASEGT. The CDR3 is made up of 15 amino acids. V was trimmed by 7 bases and J by 4 bases, leaving 20 bases between them. Written as DNA, the CDR3 is TGTGCCAGCACCCCTCGGGCCTCGAAACCTTACGAGCAGTACTTC. Protein product: CASTPRASKPYEQYF.

V gene TRBV6-1 combines with J gene TRBJ2-1, with D possibly being TRBD1 (6 bases). Deletions cut 6 bases from V and 5 bases from J, with 17 bases between. CDR3 length equals 15 residues. Per germline, CDR1 MNHNS and CDR2 SASEGT. The CDR3 reads CASRSPGQSNNEQFF. The CDR3 DNA reads TGTGCCAGCAGATCACCGGGACAAAGTAACAATGAGCAGTTCTTC.

This clonotype was found a few times. The J gene is TRBJ2-7, the V gene TRBV6-1, with 9 positions matching TRBD1. The germline V gene encodes CDR1 MNHNS and CDR2 SASEGT. The CDR3 contains 15 residues. After removal of 5 bases from V and 2 bases from J, the junction contained 7 bases not matched to a gene. In DNA form, the CDR3 reads TGTGCCAGCAGTCCGGGACAGGGAGGCACCTACGAGCAGTACTTC. The encoded protein is CASSPGQGGTYEQYF.

The chain couples TRBV20-1 to TRBJ2-7; D gene uncertain. Germline CDR1 reads DFQATT; CDR2 reads SNEGSKA (reference sequence). Trimming took off 2 bases at V and 5 bases at J, with 19 bases between the two ends. The CDR3 consists of 15 residues. CDR3 nucleotide sequence: TGCAGTGCTAGATCCCTTTATGGCTTGCAAAACGAGCAGTACTTC. Its translation is CSARSLYGLQNEQYF.

This clonotype turned up a few times. V usage is TRBV6-1 and J usage is TRBJ1-2, with no clear D. The CDR3 runs to 11 residues. V dropped 7 bases and J dropped 4 bases, with 7 bases sitting between them. Germline CDR1 reads MNHNS; CDR2 reads SASEGT. CDR3 protein: CASTGFYGYTF. The CDR3 nucleotides are TGTGCCAGCACCGGTTTCTATGGCTACACCTTC.

The genes are TRBV23-1 and TRBJ2-3, with D hard to call. TRBV23-1 qualifies as an ORF whose function is uncertain. This CDR3 region has 14 residues. V was clipped by 1 base and J by 5 bases, with 10 bases between them. DNA for the CDR3: TGCGCCAGCAGTCAATTTAGGGCTGGAGATACGCAGTATTTT. This translates into CASSQFRAGDTQYF.

The chain uses TRBV7-2 and TRBJ2-7, with 7 positions matching TRBD1. Losses at the gene ends were 1 base for V and 2 bases for J; bases not matched to a gene: 5. Germline V lookup: CDR1 SGHTA, CDR2 FQGNSA. This CDR3 is built from 15 residues. The CDR3 DNA reads as TGTGCCAGCAGCTTAGTCACCGGGACAGCCTACGAGCAGTACTTC. Translated, it gives CASSLVTGTAYEQYF.

The sample holds a few counts of this clonotype. The chain links TRBV28 to TRBJ1-2; D is possibly TRBD1 (6 bases). CDR1 and CDR2 from the germline V gene are MDHEN and SYDVKM. The CDR3 contains 16 residues. Deletions cut 6 bases from V and 4 bases from J, with 21 bases between. The CDR3: CASRGAREGRGYGYTF. CDR3 sequence (DNA): TGTGCCAGCAGGGGGGCCAGGGAGGGGAGAGGCTATGGCTACACCTTC.

This clonotype has a handful of counts. The chain couples TRBV20-1 to TRBJ2-3; D remains ambiguous. The V end lost 1 base, the J end lost 1 base, and 6 bases lay between the germline ends. The CDR3 length is 13 residues. Germline V gene data show CDR1 as DFQATT and CDR2 as SNEGSKA (reference sequence). This chain's CDR3 is CSARGSGTDTQYF. The CDR3 nucleotides are TGCAGTGCTAGAGGGAGTGGCACAGATACGCAGTATTTT.

This clonotype turned up a few times. J is TRBJ2-5 and V is TRBV7-9; D remains unclear. Trimming stripped 8 bases from V and 1 base from J, with 11 bases between. The CDR3 contains 13 residues. Germline V gives CDR1 SEHNR, CDR2 FQNEAQ (reference sequence). CDR3 DNA sequence: TGTGCCAGCGTCCGCGGAGCCCAAGAGACCCAGTACTTC. It codes for CASVRGAQETQYF.

This chain uses TRBV11-3 with TRBJ2-1; TRBD2 matches at 11 bases. Germline loops: CDR1 SGHNT, CDR2 YENEEA. This CDR3 spans 15 amino acids. V was clipped by 4 bases and J by 4 bases; unmatched bases: 3. The CDR3 reads CASSSGLADYNEQFF. The CDR3 DNA reads as TGTGCCAGCAGCTCGGGACTAGCGGATTACAATGAGCAGTTCTTC.

The chain is built from TRBV7-2 and TRBJ1-3; D ambiguous. CDR1 and CDR2 (germline): SGHTA, FQGNSA. The CDR3 has 13 residues. Trimming removed 1 base from V and 4 bases from J, with 5 bases in between. The CDR3 DNA sequence: TGTGCCAGCAGCTTAGTAGGGGGAAACACCATATATTTT. Translation: CASSLVGGNTIYF.